This T cell receptor beta chain was sequenced for a study of T cells expressing NK-cell markers. About the study: Beta-chain profiling covered CD3+CD56+NKG2C+, CD3+CD56+NKG2C- and CD3+CD56-NKG2C+ sorted subsets. Seven sequenced donors out of eight were HCMV-seropositive, one seronegative.

5'RACE template switching with UMIs produced the TCR beta cDNA. TCRdb reprocessed the 5' RACE reads, with one entry per CDR3 protein and no DNA. The sample has some 190,000 distinct CDR3 sequences. The study's findings and limits: Leadership of the CD3+CD56-NKG2C+ fraction also belonged to these clonotypes in several donors.

A word on this clonotype: Its antigen remains unidentified.

The V gene's germline CDR1 is MRHNA and CDR2 SNTAGT. The CDR3 has 15 residues. The genes are TRBV6-4 and TRBJ2-3; with no DNA, the TCRdb D assignment of TRBD1 cannot be verified. The sample consisted of blood T cells: a sorted CD56 or NKG2C T cell subset, CD4+ or CD8+ T cells, or bulk PBMC T cells (not recorded which). The sequence was collected from a man aged 18-75 years in good health. CDR3 sequence reads: CASSDRGGEGDTQYF.